This T cell receptor beta chain was observed in a study of T cell responses to AZD1222 COVID-19 vaccine. V was clipped by 4 bases and J by 6 bases, with 9 bases between them. CDR1 is SEHNR and CDR2 is FQNEAQ in the germline V gene (reference sequence). The CDR3 totals 13 residues. Regarding this clone: Its antigen remains unknown.

Samples with a second dose at about 4 or about 12 weeks were pooled together. The study's findings and limits: CD4 TCRs linked to vaccination spanned spike, dominating at 160-218 and 743-854.

Measured with immunoSEQ multiplex PCR; TCRdb has only the in-frame clones, and not every one. The table shows fewer than 70,000 clones, with more than 60% occurring only once. V usage is TRBV7-9 and J usage is TRBJ1-4, with D hard to call. This TCR came from an adult who received the AZD1222 COVID-19 vaccine. Sequenced here: peripheral blood, sampled 28 days after the second AZD1222 dose. CDR3 loop: CASSSYMDEKLFF. In nucleotides, the CDR3 is TGTGCCAGCAGCTCGTACATGGATGAAAAACTGTTTTTT.